Sequencing of this TCR beta chain was carried out in a study of blood T cell repertoires in COVID-19 (dated by TCRdb to about 2020). About the investigation overall: Samples covering the acute and convalescent phases of COVID-19 were provided by collaborators in the United States, Italy and Spain. The prospective study material was composed of cDNA or gDNA derived from T cells, B-cell-depleted T cells, or PBMCs. Subjects who had been exposed to COVID-19, were actively infected with it, or had recovered from it provided the deeply sampled blood TCRbeta repertoires that made up the dataset. A freely available public database, intended as a resource for researchers studying the immune response to SARS-CoV-2, is where the repertoires were released. The samples were drawn from the first 160 participants of the ongoing ImmuneRACE study and from under 1,500 subjects provided by 6 global collaborators. Nearly every sample came with metadata listing a de-identified subject ID, COVID-19 status, age in years and sex. Where available, HLA class I and class II types were obtained from metadata supplied by the sample provider rather than from assay-based typing.

Findings and caveats that apply to the study as a whole: The quantity of clinical and demographic metadata differed by source and by participant and was supplied without curation.

Each collaborating institution followed its own protocols to collect whole blood in K2EDTA tubes. For TCRbeta analysis, collaborator samples were shipped as frozen whole blood, as isolated PBMCs, or as DNA extracted from either sample type. As regards this clone: The specificity of this receptor is unknown. Base qualities are not provided; no much larger clone lies one nucleotide away.

The immunoSEQ Assay, a bias-controlled multiplex PCR, was used to amplify TCRbeta CDR3 regions from genomic DNA. The source study handled its data this way. The number of nucleated cells in each sample was estimated from the amplification of reference gene primers within the assay. To quantify the absolute abundance of each unique TCRbeta CDR3 rearrangement, sequence reads were collapsed and filtered. For each sample, productive Simpson clonality was calculated as the square root of Simpson's diversity index over productive rearrangements. TCRdb provides this immuneACCESS table in a form limited to in-frame rearrangements. Some clones are lacking; in checked studies, under half of them reflect an unresolved V gene, and why the rest are absent is not known. The V and J calls and clone size were taken over from that table, and D and trimming were inferred from the DNA. In this sample the table shows 110,000 or so clones, approximately 84% of which occur a single time. The top ten hold roughly 3.5% of the sample.

The receptor was isolated from a man aged 35-49 years with acute or convalescent COVID-19. Sequenced sample: peripheral blood.

The CDR3 reads CASSASHGGPGEQYF. The nucleotides are TGTGCCAGCAGCGCCTCGCACGGGGGTCCGGGCGAGCAGTACTTC. The V gene is TRBV6-4 and the J gene is TRBJ2-7, with a tentative D gene TRBD2 over 6 matching bases. From the cysteine through the phenylalanine, the CDR3 covers 15 amino acids. Only the CDR3 DNA is retained, 45 bases long and in frame from the first base. V gives up 6 bases and J gives up 6 bases, and the segment between their germline ends measures 21 bases. CDR1 and CDR2 were assigned from the germline V gene as MRHNA and SNTAGT.